These 7 T cell receptor beta chains originate from one sample sequenced in a study of blood T cell repertoires in COVID-19. Produced via immunoSEQ multiplex PCR; TCRdb's table is partial and in-frame only. The data contain about 360,000 clones, around 88% of them singletons. Sequences were obtained from peripheral blood. The origin of the receptors is a woman between 55 and 75 years old with COVID-19, enrolled during active disease.

The chain couples TRBV18 to TRBJ1-1, with D perhaps matching TRBD1 (5 bases). Germline V gene sequence: CDR1 KGHSH, CDR2 LQKENI. V lost 4 bases and J lost 5, with 11 bases in between. This CDR3 comprises 13 residues. CDR3 sequence: CASSLSGGTEAFF. In DNA form, the CDR3 reads TGTGCCAGCTCACTTTCCGGGGGAACTGAAGCTTTCTTT.

V gene TRBV7-3 combines with J gene TRBJ2-4; 12 nucleotides line up with TRBD2. CDR3 length equals 20 residues. Per the germline V gene, CDR1 is SGHTA and CDR2 is FQGTGA. V lost 7 bases, J lost 0 bases, and 16 bases stayed unmatched. As DNA, the CDR3 is TGTGCCAGCACCGTACTATGTGGACTAGCGGGGTCTCTAGCCAAAAACATTCAGTACTTC. Translation: CASTVLCGLAGSLAKNIQYF.

This chain links TRBV19 with TRBJ2-3, with 9 bases that match TRBD2. Per the germline V gene, CDR1 is LNHDA and CDR2 is SQIVND (reference sequence). CDR3 length equals 15 residues. Trimming cost V 7 bases and J 0 bases; bases outside gene matches: 5. The CDR3 reads CASIGLAGSTDTQYF. In DNA form, the CDR3 reads TGTGCCAGTATCGGCCTAGCGGGGAGCACAGATACGCAGTATTTT.

The V and J genes are TRBV19 and TRBJ2-2, with D possibly TRBD2 on 6 matching bases. Germline lookup yields CDR1 LNHDA and CDR2 SQIVND (reference sequence). The CDR3 consists of 14 residues. The V end was cut by 5 bases, the J end by 1 base, with 8 bases between. CDR3 bases: TGTGCCAGTAGTCCTAGCGAGAACACCGGGGAGCTGTTTTTT. It is translated as CASSPSENTGELFF. The variable domain in full, completed from reference TRBV19 and TRBJ2-2, reads DGGITQSPKYLFRKEGQNVTLSCEQNLNHDAMYWYRQDPGQGLRLIYYSQIVNDFQKGDIAEGYSVSREKKESFPLTVTSAQKNPTAFYLCASSPSENTGELFFGEGSRLTVL.

The V call is TRBV7-9, the J call TRBJ2-3, with TRBD2 as a possible D gene (6 bases). This CDR3 is built from 14 residues. CDR1 is SEHNR and CDR2 is FQNEAQ in the germline V gene (reference sequence). V was pared by 6 bases and J by 0 bases, with 10 bases between. CDR3: CASRPGTSTDTQYF. The CDR3 nucleotides read TGTGCCAGCAGGCCCGGGACTAGCACAGATACGCAGTATTTT.

The chain links TRBV7-8 to TRBJ2-7, with TRBD1 identical over 7 bases. The CDR3 has 15 amino acids. V lost 6 bases, J lost 3 bases, and 11 bases stayed unmatched. CDR1 and CDR2 (germline): SGHVS, FQNEAQ. The CDR3 loop reads CASSAAGTDYYEQYF. The CDR3 nucleotides read TGTGCCAGCAGTGCCGCAGGGACAGACTACTACGAGCAGTACTTC.

The gene calls are TRBV30 and TRBJ1-3, with 9 positions matching TRBD1. From germline, CDR1 is GTSNPN and CDR2 SVGIG (reference sequence). Trimming cost V 2 bases and J 4 bases; bases outside gene matches: 6. The length of the CDR3 is 15 residues. The CDR3 nucleotides read TGTGCCTGGAGTCTACAGGGGGCGAGGGGAAACACCATATATTTT. It specifies CAWSLQGARGNTIYF.